These 29 T cell receptor beta chains were sequenced from one sample in a study of blood T cell repertoires in COVID-19. Clones were read by immunoSEQ multiplex PCR, and TCRdb kept only the in-frame ones, dropping some. The sample lists about 250,000 clones, about nine tenths occurring once. Sequencing was done on a sample of peripheral blood. The receptors were gathered from a woman aged 25 to 45 with COVID-19, enrolled during active disease.

This sequence joins TRBV6-2 or TRBV6-3 and TRBJ2-3; D not certain. V was pared by 0 bases and J by 4 bases, with 8 bases between. Germline V gene lookup returns CDR1 MNHEY and CDR2 SVGEGT. CDR3 size: 14 residues. The DNA of the CDR3 is TGTGCCAGCAGTTACTCGTTTTATTCAGATACGCAGTATTTT. Amino acids: CASSYSFYSDTQYF.

The J gene is TRBJ2-5, the V gene TRBV6-2 or TRBV6-3, with 9 bases that match TRBD2. Per the germline V gene, CDR1 is MNHEY and CDR2 is SVGEGT. Trimming removed 4 bases from V and 9 bases from J; junction bases left unmatched: 6. The CDR3 extends over 13 amino acids. The CDR3 spells CASSSRGTSPQYF. The CDR3 DNA reads as TGTGCCAGCAGTTCTCGAGGGACTAGCCCCCAGTACTTC.

The genes are TRBV12-3 or TRBV12-4 and TRBJ1-4, with TRBD1 as a possible D gene (6 bases). V was shortened by 6 bases and J by 5 bases, with 10 bases between the two germline ends. The CDR3 spans 13 residues. DNA of the CDR3: TGTGCCAGCAGAAAGGACAGCAATGAAAAACTGTTTTTT. The encoded protein is CASRKDSNEKLFF.

The chain employs TRBV27 and TRBJ2-1; 7 positions agree with TRBD2. Germline-derived CDR1 and CDR2 are MNHEY and SMNVEV (reference sequence). The CDR3 runs to 12 residues. Trimming cost V 5 bases and J 6 bases; bases outside gene matches: 1. CDR3 sequence reads: CASSTGGNEQFF. CDR3 nucleotide sequence: TGTGCCAGCAGTACGGGAGGCAATGAGCAGTTCTTC.

This chain uses TRBV11-3 with TRBJ1-1, with D perhaps TRBD1 (6 bases). Germline values: CDR1 SGHNT, CDR2 YENEEA. V shed 5 bases and J shed 1 base, with 8 bases lying between them. This CDR3 spans 13 amino acids. The CDR3 region is CASSTDRNTEAFF. The CDR3 coding sequence is TGTGCCAGCAGCACGGACAGGAACACTGAAGCTTTCTTT.

V gene TRBV18 combines with J gene TRBJ2-7, with 12 bases fitting TRBD1. The CDR3 totals 15 residues. V was pared by 5 bases and J by 6 bases, with 8 bases of the junction left unmatched. Germline V gene lookup returns CDR1 KGHSH and CDR2 LQKENI. The CDR3 reads CASSTGTGGQREQYF. CDR3 nucleotides: TGTGCCAGCTCAACGGGGACAGGGGGCCAGCGCGAGCAGTACTTC.

V gene TRBV13 combines with J gene TRBJ2-3; 11 nucleotides match TRBD2. Germline CDR1 and CDR2: PRHDT and FYEKMQ (reference sequence). The trim removed 8 bases at V and 0 bases at J, leaving 4 bases unmatched. This CDR3 comprises 15 residues. CDR3 protein: CASGLAGGSTDTQYF. The CDR3 DNA is TGTGCCAGCGGCCTAGCGGGAGGTAGCACAGATACGCAGTATTTT.

Concerning this clone: Sequence at one end of the junction differs from germline and may be a read error. J is TRBJ2-3 and V is TRBV6-5; 7 bases map to TRBD1. The CDR3 covers 11 residues. Germline V lookup: CDR1 MNHEY, CDR2 SVGAGI. CDR3: CASSYGQGEHF. CDR3 DNA: TGTGCCAGCAGTTATGGCCAGGGGGAGCATTTT.

The chain employs TRBV15 and TRBJ2-7; tentatively, D is TRBD1 (5 bases). Germline V lookup: CDR1 LNHNV, CDR2 YYDKDF (reference sequence). The V end lost 1 base, the J end lost 2 bases, and 15 bases lay between the germline ends. This CDR3 comprises 16 residues. The CDR3 sequence is CATSRAYQGRAYEQYV. The CDR3 region has the DNA TGTGCCACCAGCAGAGCCTATCAGGGAAGGGCCTACGAGCAGTACGTC.

This chain links TRBV9 with TRBJ2-5, with TRBD1 matching 10 bases. The junction had 10 bases not matched to a gene; V was cut back by 0 bases and J by 5 bases. Germline loops: CDR1 SGDLS, CDR2 YYNGEE. This CDR3 is 17 amino acids long. CDR3 in amino acids: CASSVAIGTGDGETQYF. DNA of the CDR3: TGTGCCAGCAGCGTAGCGATCGGGACAGGGGACGGGGAGACCCAGTACTTC.

The gene calls are TRBV12-1 and TRBJ2-1; TRBD1 is the table's D call and was not checked against the DNA. TRBV12-1 is described as a pseudogene. The CDR3 is 15 amino acids. The CDR3 coding sequence is TGTGCCAGCAGCAAGGGACACGGAGCTTTCGGCGAGCAGTTCTTC. It codes for CASSKGHGAFGEQFF.

The chain has TRBV5-8 and TRBJ2-1; 10 nucleotides line up with TRBD2. The V gene's germline CDR1 is SGHTS and CDR2 YDEGEE. The CDR3 totals 15 residues. Trimming removed 4 bases from V and 2 bases from J; junction bases left unmatched: 3. The CDR3 DNA is TGTGCCAGCAGCCCCGGACTAGCGGCCTACAATGAGCAGTTCTTC. Its protein product is CASSPGLAAYNEQFF.

The V gene is TRBV12-5, the J gene TRBJ2-5; 11 bases line up with TRBD1. Germline V gives CDR1 LGHNT, CDR2 FRNRAP. The CDR3 loop spans 17 amino acids. V was clipped by 4 bases and J by 4 bases; unmatched bases: 11. This chain's CDR3 is CASGWPGQGAGRETQYF. CDR3 in DNA: TGTGCTAGTGGTTGGCCTGGACAGGGGGCTGGTCGAGAGACCCAGTACTTC.

V and J are TRBV9 and TRBJ2-5, with a tentative D call TRBD2 (6 bases). The V and J ends lost 2 bases and 4 bases respectively, with 12 bases between them. CDR3 length: 14 amino acids. Looked up from germline, CDR1 is SGDLS and CDR2 is YYNGEE. The CDR3 region is CASSVQPGGETQYF. CDR3 nucleotides: TGTGCCAGCAGCGTTCAGCCCGGGGGAGAGACCCAGTACTTC.

J is TRBJ2-7 and V is TRBV29-1; TRBD1 matches 9 bases. Germline CDR1 SQVTM, CDR2 ANQGSEA. V lost 5 bases to trimming and J lost 5 bases; unmatched junction nucleotides: 10. The CDR3 is 14 residues long. CDR3 region: CSVTNTGGSDEQYF. CDR3 DNA: TGCAGCGTTACTAACACAGGGGGCTCAGACGAGCAGTACTTC.

This clone occurred once. The chain joins TRBV18 to TRBJ1-4; TRBD1 agrees at 10 bases. J gave up 0 bases and V 3 bases, and 1 base lay outside the gene matches. CDR1 is KGHSH and CDR2 is LQKENI in the germline V gene. There are 16 residues in the CDR3. In nucleotides, the CDR3 is TGTGCCAGCTCACCGGGACAGGGGACAACTAATGAAAAACTGTTTTTT. Translated, it gives CASSPGQGTTNEKLFF.

This chain uses TRBV11-2 with TRBJ1-2, with D tentatively TRBD1 (6 bases). CDR1 is SGHAT and CDR2 is FQNNGV in the germline V gene. Trimming took off 0 bases at V and 5 bases at J, with 16 bases between the two ends. The CDR3 extends over 16 amino acids. The CDR3 sequence: CASSLDRGGGVYGYTF. The CDR3 nucleotides are TGTGCCAGCAGCTTAGATCGGGGGGGCGGGGTATATGGCTACACCTTC. Full variable domain (remainder filled in from reference TRBV11-2 and TRBJ1-2): EAGVAQSPRYKIIEKRQSVAFWCNPISGHATLYWYQQILGQGPKLLIQFQNNGVVDDSQLPKDRFSAERLKGVDSTLKIQPAKLEDSAVYLCASSLDRGGGVYGYTFGSGTRLTVV.

The chain combines TRBV6-5 with TRBJ2-7, with D maybe TRBD1 (5 bases). The V gene lost 0 bases and the J gene lost 3 bases, with 6 bases spanning the gap. The CDR3 runs 13 residues. Germline V gene data show CDR1 as MNHEY and CDR2 as SVGAGI. The CDR3 region is CASSYSRVYEQYV. As DNA, the CDR3 is TGTGCCAGCAGTTACTCCAGGGTCTACGAGCAGTACGTC.

The rearrangement joins TRBV6-5 to TRBJ1-1; D possibly corresponds to TRBD1 (5 bases). Per germline, CDR1 MNHEY and CDR2 SVGAGI. The germline V and J ends were trimmed by 0 bases and 6 bases, with 8 bases remaining between them. The CDR3 covers 13 residues. CDR3 DNA: TGTGCCAGCAGTTACTCGTGGGGCGCTGAAGCTTTCTTT. This gives the protein CASSYSWGAEAFF.

The gene calls are TRBV7-2 and TRBJ2-1, with 11 bases identical to TRBD2. Germline-derived CDR1 and CDR2 are SGHTA and FQGNSA. The ends lost 3 bases at V and 7 bases at J; junction bases unmatched: 8. The CDR3 runs 16 residues. Written as DNA, the CDR3 is TGTGCCAGCAGCTTTAGACTAGCGGGACTTTTGAATGAGCAGTTCTTC. Translation gives CASSFRLAGLLNEQFF.

The V and J genes are TRBV27 and TRBJ2-1; D might be TRBD1 (7 bases). CDR3 length: 13 residues. Trimming left V 7 bases short and J 6 bases short, with 13 bases between. Germline V lookup: CDR1 MNHEY, CDR2 SMNVEV (reference sequence). The CDR3 region has the DNA TGTGCCAGCACCAGGGGGGTCCTCAATGAGCAGTTCTTC. Protein sequence: CASTRGVLNEQFF.

The CDR3 DNA is TGTGCCAGCAGCTTGTCACGGGAGAGTAACACCGGGGAGCTGTTTTTT. This translates into CASSLSRESNTGELFF. The rearrangement uses TRBV5-8 and TRBJ2-2, with D possibly TRBD2 on 6 matching bases. CDR3 length equals 16 residues. V lost 1 base to trimming and J lost 2 bases, with 12 bases between them. Germline V gives CDR1 SGHTS, CDR2 YDEGEE.

The V and J genes are TRBV5-1 and TRBJ1-6; no reliable D call. The CDR3 spans 15 residues. The germline V and J ends were trimmed by 0 bases and 7 bases, with 11 bases remaining between them. Per the germline V gene, CDR1 is SGHRS and CDR2 is YFSETQ. The CDR3 coding sequence is TGCGCCAGCAGCTTGGGCCGAATTCAGAATTCACCCCTCCACTTT. It yields the protein CASSLGRIQNSPLHF.

The chain joins TRBV6-6 to TRBJ2-7, with TRBD1 identical over 7 bases. With 6 bases clipped from V and 6 bases from J, the junction kept 14 bases outside the gene matches. The CDR3 covers 15 residues. Per the germline V gene, CDR1 is MNHNY and CDR2 is SVGAGI (reference sequence). The CDR3 protein is CASSPPTGAPCEQYF. For the CDR3, the DNA is TGTGCCAGCAGCCCCCCAACAGGGGCCCCCTGCGAGCAGTACTTC.

This clone has a handful of counts. The V and J genes are TRBV7-2 and TRBJ2-1; 7 bases line up with TRBD1. CDR3 length: 16 amino acids. V trimming: 5 bases; J trimming: 3 bases; junction bases outside the gene matches: 10. The V gene's germline CDR1 is SGHTA and CDR2 FQGNSA. The CDR3 protein is CASSHLGQAIYNEQFF. CDR3 nucleotide sequence: TGTGCCAGCAGCCACTTAGGACAGGCAATCTACAATGAGCAGTTCTTC.

The rearrangement joins TRBV2 to TRBJ2-2, with TRBD1 matching over 9 bases. J gave up 5 bases and V 11 bases, and 15 bases lay outside the gene matches. This CDR3 has 16 residues. Germline V gene sequence: CDR1 SNHLY, CDR2 FYNNEI. CDR3 coding DNA: TGTGCCGTATCATTCCCGGGACAGGGTATAACCGGGGAGCTGTTTTTT. Its protein is CAVSFPGQGITGELFF.

This sequence joins TRBV11-3 and TRBJ2-2; TRBD1 aligns across 8 bases. The CDR3 totals 17 residues. Per germline, CDR1 SGHNT and CDR2 YENEEA. V lost 1 base and J lost 6; bases outside the gene matches: 10. The CDR3 is CASSLGPGQGESGELFF. Here the CDR3 DNA reads TGTGCCAGCAGCTTAGGTCCAGGACAGGGTGAATCCGGGGAGCTGTTTTTT.

The chain combines TRBV3-1 (or the pseudogene TRBV3-2) with TRBJ1-2; D might be TRBD1 (5 bases). The CDR3 runs to 14 residues. Germline CDR1 LGHDT, CDR2 YNNKEL (reference sequence). V lost 1 base, J lost 8 bases, and 14 bases lay in between. This CDR3 is CASSQVPAGHGYTF. Written as DNA, the CDR3 is TGTGCCAGCAGCCAAGTCCCGGCAGGGCACGGCTACACCTTC.

V and J are TRBV6-5 and TRBJ2-7, with TRBD1 matching 8 bases. The germline gives CDR1 MNHEY, CDR2 SVGAGI. CDR3 length: 13 residues. With 6 bases clipped from V and 7 bases from J, the junction kept 8 bases outside the gene matches. CDR3 bases: TGTGCCAGCAGCAGGACAGGGTTACGGGAGCAGTACTTC. As protein: CASSRTGLREQYF.